Listed below are T cell receptor beta chains from one sample, sequenced in a study of cytomegalovirus exposure and HLA in healthy donors. The table came from immunoSEQ multiplex PCR; TCRdb's copy has only in-frame clones and leaves some out. The data show under 150,000 clones, roughly 70% seen once. Sequences were obtained from PBMCs. Receptor source: a woman aged 18-35 years in good health and CMV-seronegative. The CDR3 runs from the conserved cysteine through the conserved F or W. D genes are given only for firm matches. Only part of the rows carry a size: once, few, many, or a class if the clone is expanded.

clone size,D gene,J gene,V gene,CDR3 protein,CDR3 DNA
NA,NA,TRBJ1-3,TRBV13,CASSLGRGSGNTIYF,TGTGCCAGCAGCTTAGGCAGGGGTAGCGGAAACACCATATATTTT
NA,NA,TRBJ2-7,TRBV19,CASSIARGTYEQYF,TGTGCCAGTAGTATAGCACGGGGTACCTACGAGCAGTACTTC
NA,NA,TRBJ2-1,TRBV5-1,CASSLTGPLDWQFF,TGCGCCAGCAGCTTGACAGGACCCTTGGATTGGCAGTTCTTC
NA,NA,TRBJ2-2,TRBV5-1,CASKTENTGELFF,TGCGCCAGCAAAACAGAGAACACCGGGGAGCTGTTTTTT
NA,TRBD2,TRBJ2-1,TRBV6-5,CASMRILAGNNEQFF,TGTGCCAGCATGCGCATTTTAGCGGGTAACAATGAGCAGTTCTTC
few,NA,TRBJ1-1,TRBV6-5,CASSYELDTEAFF,TGTGCCAGCAGTTACGAACTGGACACTGAAGCTTTCTTT
NA,NA,TRBJ2-3,TRBV5-1,CASSLGLRGPAEDTQYF,TGCGCCAGCAGCTTGGGGTTGCGGGGGCCCGCCGAAGATACGCAGTATTTT
NA,TRBD1,TRBJ2-1,TRBV6-4,CASKGQGPSDEQFF,TGTGCCAGCAAAGGACAGGGGCCCTCGGATGAGCAGTTCTTC
NA,TRBD1,TRBJ1-6,TRBV5-1,CASSLGGETYNSPLHF,TGCGCCAGCAGCTTAGGGGGCGAGACCTATAATTCACCCCTCCACTTT
NA,TRBD1,TRBJ1-5,TRBV6-1,CASSEDRGWPQHF,TGTGCCAGCAGTGAAGACAGGGGATGGCCCCAGCATTTT
few,NA,TRBJ1-3,TRBV14,CASSQGLEQLRDYSGNTIYF,TGTGCCAGCAGCCAAGGATTGGAACAGCTACGAGATTACTCTGGAAACACCATATATTTT
NA,TRBD1,TRBJ1-5,TRBV28,CASRGDRVINQPQHF,TGTGCCAGCAGGGGGGACAGGGTAATTAATCAGCCCCAGCATTTT
NA,NA,TRBJ2-7,TRBV6-6,CASSYSAVEQYF,TGTGCCAGCAGTTACTCCGCGGTCGAGCAGTACTTC
NA,NA,TRBJ1-1,TRBV29-1,CSVEDKARRDTEAFF,TGCAGCGTTGAAGATAAGGCCCGGAGGGACACTGAAGCTTTCTTT
once,NA,TRBJ1-1,TRBV5-1,CASREGGTEAFF,TGCGCCAGCCGTGAGGGGGGGACTGAAGCTTTCTTT
NA,TRBD1,TRBJ1-2,TRBV5-1,CASSDRQGQGYTF,TGCGCCAGCAGCGACCGACAGGGGCAAGGCTACACCTTC
NA,TRBD1,TRBJ1-4,TRBV30,CAWTDTGGENEKLFF,TGTGCCTGGACTGACACAGGGGGTGAGAATGAAAAACTGTTTTTT
NA,NA,TRBJ2-1,TRBV13,CASSQSGLFQNEQFF,TGTGCCAGCAGTCAATCAGGGCTGTTCCAAAATGAGCAGTTCTTC
few,NA,TRBJ2-7,TRBV7-9,CASSFPGYEQYF,TGTGCCAGCAGCTTTCCAGGGTACGAGCAGTACTTC
NA,NA,TRBJ1-6,TRBV6-5,CASSRSNSPLHF,TGTGCTAGCAGTAGGAGTAATTCACCCCTCCACTTT
NA,TRBD1,TRBJ1-4,TRBV9,CASSVAPGTELATNEKLFF,TGTGCCAGCAGCGTAGCCCCCGGGACAGAGCTTGCAACTAATGAAAAACTGTTTTTT
NA,TRBD2,TRBJ2-2,TRBV5-6,CASSSARPRGDTGELFF,TGTGCCAGCAGCTCCGCTCGCCCTCGGGGGGACACCGGGGAGCTGTTTTTT
NA,TRBD2,TRBJ2-7,TRBV27,CASSFSSGAYEQYF,TGTGCCAGCAGTTTCTCTAGCGGGGCTTACGAGCAGTACTTC
NA,NA,TRBJ2-5,TRBV5-8,CASSLVVQIQETQYF,TGTGCCAGCAGCTTGGTTGTACAGATCCAAGAGACCCAGTACTTC
NA,NA,TRBJ2-7,TRBV28,CASSFVVGEQYF,TGTGCCAGCAGTTTTGTAGTCGGCGAGCAGTACTTC
NA,NA,TRBJ2-1,TRBV7-9,CASSLVGGANEQFF,TGTGCCAGCAGCTTAGTGGGGGGAGCGAATGAGCAGTTCTTC
NA,NA,TRBJ2-2,TRBV6-5,CASTYGGTGELFF,TGTGCCAGCACCTACGGAGGGACCGGGGAGCTGTTTTTT
NA,NA,TRBJ2-7,TRBV7-6,CASSLNLNGQGGTEQYF,TGTGCCAGCAGCTTAAATTTAAACGGGCAGGGCGGTACCGAGCAGTACTTC
NA,NA,TRBJ1-2,TRBV7-9,CASSQDSYGYTF,TGTGCCAGCAGCCAGGACAGCTATGGCTACACCTTC
NA,NA,TRBJ1-3,TRBV18,CASSPQGYGAGNTIYF,TGTGCCAGCTCACCCCAGGGTTACGGCGCTGGAAACACCATATATTTT
NA,NA,TRBJ1-2,TRBV14,CASSQGAFNYGYTF,TGTGCCAGCAGCCAAGGCGCGTTCAACTATGGCTACACCTTC
NA,TRBD2,TRBJ2-1,TRBV6-5,CASRTMGGLNEQFF,TGTGCCAGCAGGACTATGGGGGGGTTGAATGAGCAGTTCTTC
few,NA,TRBJ2-2,TRBV11-2,CASSFGVSGELFF,TGTGCCAGCAGCTTCGGGGTGTCCGGGGAGCTGTTTTTT
NA,TRBD1,TRBJ1-1,TRBV6-5,CASTTQGRGTEAFF,TGTGCCAGCACCACACAGGGGAGAGGGACTGAAGCTTTCTTT
NA,TRBD2,TRBJ2-1,TRBV5-6,CASSLALAGAGEQFF,TGTGCCAGCAGCTTGGCACTAGCGGGAGCAGGGGAGCAGTTCTTC
few,NA,TRBJ2-7,TRBV28,CASSLSLPPYEQYF,TGTGCCAGCAGTTTATCCCTTCCCCCCTACGAGCAGTACTTC
NA,NA,TRBJ1-6,TRBV7-9,CASSLEPFGSPLHF,TGTGCCAGCAGCTTAGAGCCGTTTGGTTCACCCCTCCACTTT
NA,NA,TRBJ2-1,TRBV28,CASSSNRAYNEQFF,TGTGCCAGCAGTTCAAACAGGGCCTACAATGAGCAGTTCTTC
NA,TRBD1,TRBJ1-5,TRBV11-2,CASSGDRGSNQPQHF,TGTGCCAGCAGCGGGGACAGGGGTAGCAATCAGCCCCAGCATTTT
few,NA,TRBJ1-6,TRBV7-9,CASSLPGYNSPLHF,TGTGCCAGCAGCTTACCGGGGTATAATTCACCCCTCCACTTT
few,TRBD1,TRBJ1-2,TRBV2,CASSRTGGNYGYTF,TGTGCCAGCAGCCGGACAGGGGGTAACTATGGCTACACCTTC
NA,TRBD1,TRBJ1-5,TRBV6-1,CASRGTEINQPQHF,TGTGCCAGCAGGGGGACAGAAATCAATCAGCCCCAGCATTTT
NA,TRBD1,TRBJ1-4,TRBV2,CASTRQGAPNEKLFF,TGTGCCAGCACACGACAGGGGGCGCCTAATGAAAAACTGTTTTTT
NA,NA,TRBJ1-1,TRBV4-1,CASSQVQGVITEAFF,TGCGCCAGCAGCCAAGTCCAGGGTGTGATCACTGAAGCTTTCTTT
NA,NA,TRBJ1-4,TRBV5-1,CASSLTPAYSEKLFF,TGCGCCAGCAGCTTGACCCCCGCGTATAGTGAAAAACTGTTTTTT
few,NA,TRBJ2-3,TRBV4-1,CASSHPSLDTQYF,TGCGCCAGCAGCCACCCCTCTCTAGATACGCAGTATTTT
NA,NA,TRBJ2-2,TRBV19,CASSIVLLAGELFF,TGTGCCAGTAGTATAGTGCTACTAGCCGGGGAGCTGTTTTTT
NA,NA,TRBJ1-5,TRBV27,CASRQENNQPQHF,TGTGCCAGCAGACAGGAAAACAATCAGCCCCAGCATTTT
NA,NA,TRBJ1-2,TRBV2,CASIRGRGYTF,TGTGCCAGCATAAGGGGCAGGGGCTACACCTTC
NA,NA,TRBJ1-1,TRBV6-6,CASIVYRAAEAFF,TGTGCCAGCATCGTCTACAGGGCAGCAGAAGCTTTCTTT
NA,NA,TRBJ2-7,TRBV5-4,CASSFGTREVEQYF,TGTGCCAGCAGCTTCGGGACACGAGAGGTCGAGCAGTACTTC
NA,NA,TRBJ1-1,TRBV7-3,CASSQAGSTEAFF,TGTGCCAGCAGCCAAGCGGGGTCAACTGAAGCTTTCTTT
NA,NA,TRBJ1-2,TRBV9,CASSDSTLGYNYGYTF,TGTGCCAGCAGCGACTCAACTCTAGGATACAACTATGGCTACACCTTC